This T cell receptor (beta chain) was sequenced for a study of tumor-infiltrating lymphocytes in primary liver carcinoma. Researchers drew blood RNA from unsorted whole blood and extracted germline DNA as well. Germline CDR1 and CDR2: MNHEY and SVGAGI. This CDR3 region has 13 residues. The ends were cut back, 5 bases at V and 4 bases at J, with 11 bases in the middle. With roughly 540 ng total RNA as template and a constant-region primer, TCR beta cDNA was made. Slightly modified ARM-PCR served as the procedure for the TCR beta libraries. These libraries came from three rounds of nested multiplex PCR. A C-beta reverse primer was combined with TRBV1-TRBV30 forward primers in the first two PCR rounds, and each round had around 11 cycles. From the multiplex PCR reads, TCRdb called clonotypes with MiXCR, one entry per CDR3 protein. The table includes 250,000 to 400,000 distinct CDR3 sequences, roughly 60% detected once.

Ten or more counts support this clonotype. This TCR was recovered from a man in his forties with primary liver carcinoma and hepatitis B virus infection. The sequencing input was peripheral blood. The V and J genes are TRBV6-5 and TRBJ2-5; D gene unclear. CDR3 loop: CASSRARRETQYF. For the CDR3, the DNA is TGTGCCAGCAGTAGGGCCCGGAGAGAGACCCAGTACTTC.